The rows below give T cell receptor beta chains drawn from one sample of a study of T cell responses to AZD1222 COVID-19 vaccine. Clones were read by immunoSEQ multiplex PCR, and TCRdb kept only the in-frame ones, dropping some. Of 120,000 or so clones in the sample, 80% to 90% were seen once. The material was peripheral blood, obtained on day 0 of AZD1222 vaccination. The origin of the receptors is an adult in good health. Each CDR3 is given with its conserved first and last residue. The D gene is left open where the match is weak. A clone size is listed for some rows: how often the clone was seen (once, few, many), or a class if it is expanded.

j_gene	abundance	len	v_gene	d_gene	CDR3nt	CDR3aa
TRBJ2-7	NA	14	TRBV7-3	NA	TGTGCCAGCAGCCCGTTTGGCGGGACCAACGAGCAGTACTTC	CASSPFGGTNEQYF
TRBJ2-2	NA	16	TRBV9	NA	TGTGCCAGCAGCGTAGCTTTGGGACTCAACACCGGGGAGCTGTTTTTT	CASSVALGLNTGELFF
TRBJ1-1	NA	15	TRBV5-1	NA	TGCGCCAGCAGCTTGGTATCGCGGCCGAACACTGAAGCTTTCTTT	CASSLVSRPNTEAFF
TRBJ2-5	NA	10	TRBV28	NA	TGTGCCAGCAGTCCGTATATTCAGTACTTC	CASSPYIQYF
TRBJ2-7	once	11	TRBV25-1	NA	TGTGCCAGCCTCTTGATGGGCGAGCAGTACTTC	CASLLMGEQYF
TRBJ2-6	NA	12	TRBV6-6	NA	TGTGCCACCCGGGAGGGGGCCAACGTCCTGACTTTC	CATREGANVLTF
TRBJ2-1	NA	13	TRBV3-1/TRBV3-2	TRBD2	TGTGCCAGCAGCCCCGGTCGGAGCGGGAGAACGTTCTTC	CASSPGRSGRTFF
TRBJ1-2	NA	13	TRBV7-3	NA	TGTGCCAGCAGCCAGGGACCGAGGGGAGGCTACACCTTC	CASSQGPRGGYTF
TRBJ2-7	NA	14	TRBV21-1	NA	TGTGCCAGCAGCAAAAGGACTAGCGGCTACGAGCAGTACTTC	CASSKRTSGYEQYF
TRBJ1-1	NA	13	TRBV27	NA	TGTGCCAGCAGCACGAACAGGTTCACTGAAGCTTTCTTT	CASSTNRFTEAFF
TRBJ1-5	NA	14	TRBV6-2/TRBV6-3	NA	TGTGCCAGCAGCCAACAGGTTGCGGGTCAGCCCCAGCATTTT	CASSQQVAGQPQHF
TRBJ2-3	NA	17	TRBV6-1	NA	TGTGCCAGCAGTGTGTTTGACGGCCCCCGCCCCACAGATACGCAGTATTTT	CASSVFDGPRPTDTQYF
TRBJ2-7	NA	16	TRBV13	TRBD2	TGTGCCAGCAGCCCTATGACCGAGCGGGGGGACCCGGGGCAGTACTTC	CASSPMTERGDPGQYF
TRBJ2-2	NA	14	TRBV2	NA	TGTGCCAGCAGTGAAGGGAGTGCGGCCGGGGAGCTGTTTTTT	CASSEGSAAGELFF
TRBJ1-2	NA	14	TRBV28	TRBD1	TGTGCCAGCAGTTTACAGGACAGGGAAAACGGCTACACCTTC	CASSLQDRENGYTF
TRBJ2-5	NA	13	TRBV3-1/TRBV3-2	NA	TGTGCCAGCAGCCAAGGACAGAGGGAGACCCAGTACTTC	CASSQGQRETQYF
TRBJ1-2	NA	13	TRBV7-9	NA	TGTGCCAGCAGCTCCTGGAAGACGGGTGGCTACACCTTC	CASSSWKTGGYTF
TRBJ1-4	NA	14	TRBV5-1	NA	TGCGCCAGCAGCTTGCAGGGGACCTATGAAAAACTGTTTTTT	CASSLQGTYEKLFF
TRBJ2-5	NA	15	TRBV27	TRBD2	TGTGCCAGCAGTAAGACTAGCGGGAGCTTTGAGACCCAGTACTTC	CASSKTSGSFETQYF
TRBJ1-4	NA	16	TRBV4-2	NA	TGTGCCAGCAGCCAAGAGGTCTGGGACCCGAATGAAAAACTGTTTTTT	CASSQEVWDPNEKLFF
TRBJ2-3	NA	15	TRBV7-2	NA	TGTGCCAGCAGCCTCTCGACAGCATCATGGGATACGCAGTATTTT	CASSLSTASWDTQYF
TRBJ2-3	few	18	TRBV7-2	TRBD2	TGTGCCAGCAGCCTCCAGGGAGGACTAGCGGGTGCGACAGATACGCAGTATTTT	CASSLQGGLAGATDTQYF
TRBJ2-1	few	16	TRBV11-1	NA	TGTGCCAGCAGCTTAGGCGGGGAAAGCTCCTACAATGAGCAGTTCTTC	CASSLGGESSYNEQFF
TRBJ2-7	NA	14	TRBV28	TRBD1	TGTGCCAGCACCCGGGGGACAGGCCTCTACGAGCAGTACTTC	CASTRGTGLYEQYF
TRBJ2-7	few	15	TRBV28	NA	TGTGCCAGCAGTTTAGTTGGTAGCACCCCCTACGAGCAGTACTTC	CASSLVGSTPYEQYF
TRBJ1-2	NA	15	TRBV15	TRBD1	TGTGCCACCAGCACCGGACAGGGAAGTGGCTATGGCTACACCTTC	CATSTGQGSGYGYTF
TRBJ1-1	NA	14	TRBV27	NA	TGTGCCAGCAGTCCGAGGGGCAGGGGCACTGAAGCTTTCTTT	CASSPRGRGTEAFF
TRBJ1-2	NA	17	TRBV18	NA	TGTGCCAGCTCACCCGAATTCCTTGGCAGTTCCGTCTATGGCTACACCTTC	CASSPEFLGSSVYGYTF
TRBJ2-5	NA	16	TRBV11-1	NA	TGTGCCAGCAGCTTAGTGGCAGGGGCCCCACAAGAGACCCAGTACTTC	CASSLVAGAPQETQYF
TRBJ1-3	NA	14	TRBV3-1/TRBV3-2	NA	TGTGCCAGCAGCCAGACCCGGGACGGAAACACCATATATTTT	CASSQTRDGNTIYF
TRBJ1-5	NA	15	TRBV2	NA	TGTGCCAGCAGTCGGAGCCCAGGAGGCAATCAGCCCCAGCATTTT	CASSRSPGGNQPQHF
TRBJ1-1	NA	15	TRBV19	NA	TGTGCCAGTAGTTTAAACGTTCTCATGAACACTGAAGCTTTCTTT	CASSLNVLMNTEAFF
TRBJ1-2	NA	14	TRBV27	NA	TGTGCCAGCAGTAGCCTTGACAGTAATTATGGCTACACCTTC	CASSSLDSNYGYTF
TRBJ2-3	NA	13	TRBV7-3	NA	TGTGCCAGCAGTCCAGGGGCTGGTGATACGCAGTATTTT	CASSPGAGDTQYF
TRBJ2-5	NA	12	TRBV27	TRBD2	TGTGCCATCCGGGGCCTAGCGGGACCCCAGTACTTC	CAIRGLAGPQYF
TRBJ2-7	NA	13	TRBV27	NA	TGTGCCACCGCCACGCGGGCCTCCTACGAGCAGTACTTC	CATATRASYEQYF
TRBJ1-4	NA	16	TRBV28	NA	TGTGCCAGCAGTTTATTCGAGGGGACTACTAATGAAAAACTGTTTTTT	CASSLFEGTTNEKLFF
TRBJ1-1	NA	14	TRBV6-5	NA	TGTGCCAGCAGTTACGGCAGGTTACCCACTGAAGCTTTCTTT	CASSYGRLPTEAFF
TRBJ2-1	NA	14	TRBV19	TRBD2	TGTGCCAGTAGAGAGCGGGAGATCGGCAATGAGCAGTTCTTC	CASREREIGNEQFF
TRBJ2-5	NA	15	TRBV21-1	NA	TGTGCCAGCAGCAAGGCCTGCGGTAGACAAGAGACCCAGTACTTC	CASSKACGRQETQYF
TRBJ1-4	NA	16	TRBV25-1	NA	TGTGCCAGCAGTCTCAACCGGGGCGCCAGGGGTGAAAAACTGTTTTTT	CASSLNRGARGEKLFF
TRBJ2-1	NA	18	TRBV29-1	NA	TGCAGCACCGCCCCTGGTAGCGGAAGTCGTACCTCCTACAATGAGCAGTTCTTC	CSTAPGSGSRTSYNEQFF
TRBJ1-2	NA	13	TRBV5-1	NA	TGCGCCAGCAGTCAGGACGGTCGTCTGCGCTACACCTTC	CASSQDGRLRYTF
TRBJ2-3	NA	14	TRBV5-1	TRBD2	TGCGCCAGCAGCTTTAGCGGGAGCACAGATACGCAGTATTTT	CASSFSGSTDTQYF
TRBJ1-6	NA	15	TRBV6-1	NA	TGTGCCAGCAGTGAACAGGGCCTCGGGAATTCACCCCTCCACTTT	CASSEQGLGNSPLHF
TRBJ2-5	once	17	TRBV9	TRBD2	TGTGCCAGCAGCGTAGGACTGGGACTAGCGGGAGTAGAGACCCAGTACTTC	CASSVGLGLAGVETQYF
TRBJ2-1	NA	17	TRBV9	TRBD2	TGTGCCAGTCCTCAGAGGGTAGCTAGCGGGGCTAACGTTGAGCAGTTCTTC	CASPQRVASGANVEQFF
TRBJ2-6	NA	16	TRBV19	NA	TGTGCCAGTCGGTCAGGGCGTTCTTCTGGGGCCAACGTCCTGACTTTC	CASRSGRSSGANVLTF
TRBJ2-1	NA	15	TRBV6-5	NA	TGTGCCAGCAGTTACAGTTTGGGTGGGAACAATGAGCAGTTCTTC	CASSYSLGGNNEQFF
TRBJ2-7	few	14	TRBV6-5	NA	TGTGCCAGCAGTTACGGTAGGGGCTCACGCGAGCAGTACTTC	CASSYGRGSREQYF
TRBJ1-1	NA	15	TRBV7-9	NA	TGTGCCAGCAGCTTAGGGGGACGGCCGAACACTGAAGCTTTCTTT	CASSLGGRPNTEAFF
TRBJ2-1	NA	16	TRBV11-1	NA	TGTGCCAGCAGCTTACTAGTGAGTTCCCCCTACAATGAGCAGTTCTTC	CASSLLVSSPYNEQFF
TRBJ2-7	once	14	TRBV5-1	TRBD2	TGCGCCAGCAGCTTTAGCGGGGACGCCTACGAGCAGTACTTC	CASSFSGDAYEQYF
TRBJ2-2	once	13	TRBV7-9	TRBD1	TGTGCCACAGGGACAGGCTACACCGGGGAGCTGTTTTTT	CATGTGYTGELFF
TRBJ1-1	NA	13	TRBV25-1	NA	TGTGCCAGCGGGTACAGGGAGAACACTGAAGCTTTCTTT	CASGYRENTEAFF